These 23 T cell receptor beta chains share one sample of origin, sequenced in a study of blood T cells in healthy people across ages. The authors ran a second PCR of 7 to 11 cycles using a sample-barcoded 5' primer and a J-beta primer mix. TCRdb re-analysed the 5' RACE reads in MiXCR, keeping a single row per CDR3 protein. The sample has about 730,000 distinct CDR3 sequences, about 42% seen once; the top ten hold around a fifth. Source material: blood. These receptors originate from a woman in her sixties or seventies in good health.

This clonotype was recorded many times. Its ends do not fully match the called genes, so a read error is possible. The V call is TRBV5-1, the J call TRBJ2-3; 8 nucleotides align to TRBD2. The germline CDR1 and CDR2 sequences are SGHRS and YFSETQ. The CDR3 consists of 15 residues. The CDR3 DNA follows: TGTGCCAGCAGCTTAGGCGGGGGGTCAACAGATACGCAGTATTTT. Encoded protein: CASSLGGGSTDTQYF.

This clonotype was observed a handful of times. The V gene is TRBV24-1, the J gene TRBJ1-2; D is perhaps TRBD1 (6 bases). Between the trimmed V and J ends, which lost 2 bases and 0 bases, there was a span of 15 bases. The CDR3 sequence is 17 residues long. Germline CDR1 reads KGHDR; CDR2 reads SFDVKD. The CDR3 spells CATSDYRADSANYGYTF. CDR3 DNA: TGTGCCACCAGTGATTACCGGGCGGACAGCGCTAACTATGGCTACACCTTC.

V is TRBV20-1 and J is TRBJ1-2, with TRBD1 matching over 7 bases. The junction had 8 bases not matched to a gene; V was cut back by 5 bases and J by 8 bases. In germline, CDR1 is DFQATT, CDR2 SNEGSKA (reference sequence). CDR3 length: 12 residues. DNA of the CDR3: TGCAGTGCTGTAGGGGGCGCGGGGGGCTACACCTTC. It codes for CSAVGGAGGYTF.

This clonotype appeared once. The rearrangement joins TRBV12-5 to TRBJ2-7; TRBD1 aligns across 8 bases. The CDR3 spans 13 residues. CDR1 and CDR2 from the germline V gene are LGHNT and FRNRAP. J was trimmed by 3 bases and V by 6 bases; bases with no gene match: 4. DNA for the CDR3: TGTGCTAGTGGATTTGACAGGGGCTACGAGCAGTACTTC. Amino acids: CASGFDRGYEQYF.

This chain links TRBV24-1 with TRBJ2-5; tentatively, D is TRBD2 (7 bases). Trimming took off 4 bases at V and 1 base at J, with 15 bases between the two ends. Germline V gene data show CDR1 as KGHDR and CDR2 as SFDVKD. The CDR3 contains 16 residues. This CDR3 reads CATSDRGALRQETQYF. As DNA, the CDR3 is TGTGCCACCAGTGACCGGGGGGCTCTCCGCCAAGAGACCCAGTACTTC.

This chain connects TRBV5-1 to TRBJ2-1; 9 bases fit TRBD1. Losses at the gene ends were 5 bases for V and 8 bases for J; bases not matched to a gene: 11. The CDR3 extends over 15 amino acids. The germline V gene has CDR1 SGHRS and CDR2 YFSETQ. The CDR3 is CASRNGDRVLHEQFF. CDR3 in DNA: TGCGCCAGCAGGAATGGGGACAGGGTGTTGCATGAGCAGTTCTTC.

This clonotype was counted between two and nine times. The chain has TRBV29-1 and TRBJ1-2, with no clear D. Germline V gene data show CDR1 as SQVTM and CDR2 as ANQGSEA. The V gene lost 4 bases and the J gene lost 7 bases, with 7 bases spanning the gap. The CDR3 is made up of 10 amino acids. The CDR3 sequence: CSVAERGYTF. In DNA form, the CDR3 reads TGCAGCGTTGCAGAGCGTGGCTACACCTTC.

The CDR3 DNA sequence: TGTGCCAGCAGTTACTCTAAAACTAGCGGGGGGGCGAATACGCAGTATTTT. It codes for CASSYSKTSGGANTQYF. The chain links TRBV6-5 to TRBJ2-3, with 13 bases fitting TRBD2. Germline V gene lookup returns CDR1 MNHEY and CDR2 SVGAGI. V lost 0 bases and J lost 7; bases outside the gene matches: 7. The CDR3 is 17 amino acids.

Details on this clonotype: One end of the junction is discordant with germline, which a read error may explain. The rearrangement joins TRBV2 to TRBJ1-5, with 11 nucleotides matching TRBD1. This CDR3 comprises 14 residues. Germline loops: CDR1 SNHLY, CDR2 FYNNEI. CDR3 coding DNA: TGTGCCAGCGAGGGAGGGACAGGGGGTCAGCCCCAGGATTTT. It specifies CASEGGTGGQPQDF.

This clonotype was detected ten times or more. The gene calls are TRBV29-1 and TRBJ1-2; D unresolved. Trimming stripped 3 bases from V and 4 bases from J, with 6 bases between. Germline assignment: CDR1 SQVTM and CDR2 ANQGSEA. This CDR3 contains 11 residues. The CDR3 region is CSVERGYGYTF. Here the CDR3 DNA reads TGCAGCGTTGAGAGAGGCTATGGCTACACCTTC.

This chain joins TRBV13 and TRBJ2-4; TRBD2 is a possible D gene (7 bases). With the DNA end fitting TRBJ2-7 better, the J assignment may be wrong. Germline CDR1 and CDR2: PRHDT and FYEKMQ (reference sequence). This CDR3 is 14 amino acids long. CDR3 sequence (DNA): TGTGCCAGCAGAATAGGGGGGGGCTCCTACGAGCAGTACTTC. Its protein product is CASRIGGGSYEQYF.

A word on this clonotype: A junction end diverges from the germline sequence, so it may reflect a read error. V is TRBV25-1 and J is TRBJ1-1; weak D call: TRBD1 (6 bases). CDR1 and CDR2 from the germline V gene are MGHDK and SYGVNS. This CDR3 is built from 13 residues. The CDR3 sequence: CAGSDRGSPEAFF. In DNA form, the CDR3 reads TGTGCCGGCAGTGATAGGGGGAGCCCTGAAGCTTTCTTT.

In this sample, this clonotype turned up a few times. The chain combines TRBV5-1 with TRBJ2-1; 10 bases match TRBD2. Losses at the gene ends were 4 bases for V and 6 bases for J; bases not matched to a gene: 10. Germline-derived CDR1 and CDR2 are SGHRS and YFSETQ. The CDR3 runs 16 residues. The CDR3 bases are TGCGCCAGCAGCGCATTGACTAGCGGGCCTCTCAATGAGCAGTTCTTC. It specifies CASSALTSGPLNEQFF.

This clonotype has a handful of counts. The rearrangement links TRBV7-2 to TRBJ2-7; D gene uncertain. Deletions cut 7 bases from V and 2 bases from J, with 18 bases between. Germline values: CDR1 SGHTA, CDR2 FQGNSA. The CDR3 consists of 15 residues. This chain's CDR3 is CASTPEPGATYEQYF. The CDR3 DNA sequence: TGTGCCAGCACCCCGGAGCCAGGTGCCACCTACGAGCAGTACTTC.

The chain links TRBV27 to TRBJ1-6; TRBD1 agrees at 7 bases. The CDR3 is made up of 13 amino acids. Germline V gene sequence: CDR1 MNHEY, CDR2 SMNVEV (reference sequence). V gave up 5 bases and J gave up 10 bases; unmatched junction bases: 5. The CDR3: CASSPDRVSPLHF. The CDR3 coding sequence is TGTGCCAGCAGTCCAGACAGGGTATCACCCCTCCACTTT.

The rearrangement joins TRBV12-3 or TRBV12-4 to TRBJ1-5; D not certain. The CDR3 spans 14 residues. V was cut by 5 bases and J by 7 bases, with 15 bases left in between. The CDR3 loop reads CASSRPYSEQPQHF. The CDR3 region has the DNA TGTGCCAGCAGTCGACCCTATTCAGAACAGCCCCAGCATTTT.

The rearrangement joins TRBV7-9 to TRBJ2-7; the D is unclear. The germline CDR1 and CDR2 sequences are SEHNR and FQNEAQ (reference sequence). V was clipped by 5 bases and J by 6 bases, with 11 bases between them. This CDR3 contains 12 residues. CDR3 region: CASSNLGGEQYF. The DNA for the CDR3 is TGTGCCAGCAGCAACCTCGGCGGCGAGCAGTACTTC.

The chain is built from TRBV6-2 or TRBV6-3 and TRBJ2-7; D possibly uses TRBD1 or TRBD2 (5 bases each). This CDR3 has 17 amino acids. V gave up 0 bases and J gave up 2 bases, with 17 bases separating them. From germline, CDR1 is MNHEY and CDR2 SVGEGT. CDR3 protein: CASSYSLGRAHTYEQYF. CDR3 DNA: TGTGCCAGCAGTTACTCTCTGGGGCGGGCCCACACCTACGAGCAGTACTTC.

This clonotype was recorded once. Since a much larger clone is just one base distant, this may be a read error. J is TRBJ2-3 and V is TRBV4-3; 13 nucleotides line up with TRBD2. Germline V gives CDR1 LGHNA, CDR2 YSLEER. This CDR3 is 15 amino acids long. DNA for the CDR3: TGCGCCAACAGCCAAGGACTAGCGGGAGCAGATACGCAGTATTTT. This encodes CANSQGLAGADTQYF.

The rearrangement uses TRBV5-1 and TRBJ1-1, with D possibly TRBD1 on 5 matching bases. V shed 6 bases and J shed 2 bases, with 11 bases lying between them. CDR1 SGHRS and CDR2 YFSETQ come from the germline V gene. There are 13 residues in the CDR3. Written as DNA, the CDR3 is TGCGCCAGCAAGGAGACAGCAAACACTGAAGCTTTCTTT. The encoded protein is CASKETANTEAFF.

This clonotype was seen more than once but under ten times. The J gene is TRBJ2-5, the V gene TRBV2, with unresolved D. The germline gives CDR1 SNHLY, CDR2 FYNNEI. This CDR3 is built from 14 residues. V was pared by 3 bases and J by 3 bases, with 11 bases between. The CDR3 DNA reads as TGTGCCAGCAGTGAGGCCTTGCTGAAAGAGACCCAGTACTTC. This codes for CASSEALLKETQYF.

The J gene is TRBJ1-5, the V gene TRBV18; TRBD1 agrees at 7 bases. The CDR3 is 17 residues long. Unmatched junction bases numbered 11, after V lost 2 bases and J lost 4 bases. Germline V gives CDR1 KGHSH, CDR2 LQKENI. The CDR3 nucleotides are TGTGCCAGCTCACCAGTGCGCGGACAGGCATTTAATCAGCCCCAGCATTTT. It is translated as CASSPVRGQAFNQPQHF.

The chain couples TRBV3-1 to TRBJ2-1; 8 nucleotides align to TRBD2. With V trimmed by 1 base and J by 4 bases, 9 bases remained unmatched. CDR3 length: 17 amino acids. CDR1 LGHDT and CDR2 YNNKEL come from the germline V gene (reference sequence). DNA of the CDR3: TGTGCCAGCAGCCAAGGGGGGATTAGCGGGACTTACAATGAGCAGTTCTTC. It translates to CASSQGGISGTYNEQFF.